This TCR beta chain was sequenced during a study of radiation and T cells in renal cell carcinoma. About the study: Nephrectomy followed 15 Gy stereotactic body radiation by 4 weeks. Study observations and caveats: No pretreatment tumor biopsies were available for baseline clonotypes. Top tumor clonotypes rose in blood 2 weeks post-radiation, then contracted.

Assay used: immunoSEQ multiplex PCR; TCRdb lists only in-frame clones, some missing. The repertoire includes 160,000 or so clones, roughly 89% of them detected once, and approximately 13% sits in the top ten. The germline V and J ends were trimmed by 7 bases and 10 bases, with 14 bases remaining between them. Per germline, CDR1 SQVTM and CDR2 ANQGSEA. This CDR3 region has 11 residues. Points on this clone: Its antigen is currently unknown.

Time point defined: blood 2 weeks post-SBRT. Regarding treatment: 15 Gy SBRT to primary tumor, nephrectomy 4 weeks later. Blood was sampled at baseline, 2 weeks and 4 weeks after SBRT. The receptor was isolated from a woman aged 45 to 65 with renal cell carcinoma. This specimen was blood, taken from a patient whose treatment included radiotherapy and nephrectomy. V gene TRBV29-1 combines with J gene TRBJ2-1; D gene unclear. In DNA, the CDR3 is TGCAGCGCCCGCAATATTAGAGAGCAGTTCTTC. Translated, it gives CSARNIREQFF.